This TCR beta chain was identified in a study of vaccination and CD4 T cells after COVID-19. This clonotype was counted only a few times. The target antigen is unknown. The CDR3 is made up of 14 amino acids. V lost 4 bases and J lost 11, with 15 bases in between. Looked up from germline, CDR1 is MNHEY and CDR2 is SVGEGT. The Oncomine TCR Beta short-read assay sequenced DNA from cultured CD4+ T cells. TCRdb independently ran MiXCR on the PCR reads; one entry per CDR3 protein. In the table there are roughly 16,000 distinct CDR3 sequences, over 45% of which are singletons. Documented treatment: approximately nine-day PBMC culture with coronavirus spike peptide pools or control peptides (ViraFEST assay).

Input material: CD4+ T cells from blood, cultured in vitro. This TCR derives from a human donor who had recovered from COVID-19. The rearrangement links TRBV6-2 or TRBV6-3 to TRBJ1-6; TRBD1 is a possible D gene (6 bases). The CDR3 region is CASSSNRVSTPLHF. Here the CDR3 DNA reads TGTGCCAGCAGTTCCAACAGGGTTAGTACACCCCTCCACTTT.